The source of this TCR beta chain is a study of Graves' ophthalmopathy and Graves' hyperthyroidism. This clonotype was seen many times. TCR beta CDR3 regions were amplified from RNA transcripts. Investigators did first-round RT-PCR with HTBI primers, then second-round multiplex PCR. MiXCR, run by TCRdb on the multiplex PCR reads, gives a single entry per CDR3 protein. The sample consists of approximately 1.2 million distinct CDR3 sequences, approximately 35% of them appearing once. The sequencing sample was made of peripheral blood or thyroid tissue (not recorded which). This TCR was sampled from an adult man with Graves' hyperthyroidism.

In DNA, the CDR3 is TGTGCCAGCAGTTATACGAAGGGACAGTACTTC. This translates into CASSYTKGQYF. The rearrangement joins TRBV12-3 or TRBV12-4 to TRBJ2-7; D ambiguous. The germline V and J ends were trimmed by 4 bases and 10 bases, with 11 bases remaining between them. The CDR3 loop spans 11 amino acids.